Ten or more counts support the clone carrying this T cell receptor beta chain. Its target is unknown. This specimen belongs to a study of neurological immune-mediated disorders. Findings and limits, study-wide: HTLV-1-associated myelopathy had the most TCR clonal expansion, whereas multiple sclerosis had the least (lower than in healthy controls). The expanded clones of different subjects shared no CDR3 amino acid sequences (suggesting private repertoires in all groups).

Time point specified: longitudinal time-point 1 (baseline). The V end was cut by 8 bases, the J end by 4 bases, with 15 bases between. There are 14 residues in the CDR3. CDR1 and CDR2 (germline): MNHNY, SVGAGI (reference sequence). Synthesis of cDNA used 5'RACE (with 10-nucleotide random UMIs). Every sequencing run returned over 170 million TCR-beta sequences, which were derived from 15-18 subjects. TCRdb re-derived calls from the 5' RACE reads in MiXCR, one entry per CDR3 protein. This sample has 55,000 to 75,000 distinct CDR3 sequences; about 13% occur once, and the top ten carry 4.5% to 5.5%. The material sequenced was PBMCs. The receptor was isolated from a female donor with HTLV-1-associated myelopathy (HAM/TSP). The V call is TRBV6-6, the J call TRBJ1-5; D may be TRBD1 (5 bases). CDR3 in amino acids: CASGLQGDNQPQHF. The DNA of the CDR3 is TGTGCCAGCGGTTTGCAGGGAGATAATCAGCCCCAGCATTTT.